This TCR beta chain was sequenced in a study of beta chain features in type 1 diabetes (dated by TCRdb to the late 2010s). In terms of the full investigation: No differences in mean age, gender distribution, total cell number or subset yield were found between patients and healthy donors. In the study, recently diagnosed type 1 diabetes patients and matched healthy donors were compared on the TCRB repertoires of their sorted circulating CD4+ T cell subsets. Naive and central memory subsets were obtained from all 30 or so donors, but regulatory and stem cell-like memory subsets were isolated from only 8 patients and roughly 8 healthy donors. A total of about 99,000,000 sorted cells were examined across all samples, and RNA yield correlated strongly with the number of cells per subset.

The CDR3 starts with the cysteine, ends with the phenylalanine, and has 15 residues. The only DNA kept is the CDR3, 45 bases in frame from the first base. CDR1 and CDR2, looked up from the germline V gene, are KGHSH and LQKENI. Trimming takes 3 bases off V and 3 bases off J; junction bases not matched to a gene: 7. The paper as a whole reports these results and caveats: At VDJ recombination sites, type 1 diabetes patients had fewer insertions and more deleted nucleotides, which implies abnormalities in thymic rearrangement. Because the HLA sub-analyses included only small numbers of individuals, any influence of HLA type on TCRB rearrangement was left unresolved. Because cDNA was sequenced instead of genomic DNA, activated cells with high expression could be over-represented, although the groups did not differ in activation or CD3 levels. In all four CD4+ subsets, TCRB CDR3 length was moderately but significantly shorter in type 1 diabetes patients. Shorter templates might be favored by PCR, yet because patient and control samples were amplified and corrected together, any such skew would affect both groups equally. Naive, central memory and regulatory TCRB repertoires appeared to be more similar among patients than among healthy donors.

A single peripheral blood draw of approximately 0.11 L on average was collected from each donor into heparinised tubes. Naive, central memory, regulatory and stem cell-like memory CD4+ T cells were sorted on a BD FACSAria II using a panel including CD45RO, CCR7, CD25, CD127, CD95 and CD27. All sorted populations exceeded 95% purity. PBMCs were separated immediately by Lymphoprep density gradient centrifugation and were stained directly, without being cultured. So that batch effects would be minimized, each experiment stained and sorted samples in pairs, pairing one healthy donor with one patient. All of the isolated RNA was reverse transcribed with the High Capacity cDNA Reverse Transcription Kit, so expressed TCRB transcripts were sequenced. Deep immunoSEQ sequencing was performed on naive, central memory and regulatory T cell samples, with an average of approximately 3.9 million total reads per sample. Sorted cells were lysed in RLT buffer, and RNA was extracted using DNase-treated RNeasy Micro or Mini kits according to cell number. To prevent cross-contamination, each cell subset was processed individually, whereas patient and healthy donor samples were processed jointly. The immunoSEQ multiplex PCR was used to amplify TCRB sequences from cDNA, yielding 87-bp fragments that span the CDR3 region. Amplicons were sequenced on the Illumina HiSeq platform. Per the source publication's procedure: Synthetic template baselines were used to correct PCR bias computationally, reads within Hamming distance 2 were collapsed, and singletons that could not be merged were discarded. Reads were aligned against IMGT so that V, D and J genes, CDR3 length and insertions or deletions at six rearrangement sites could be assigned. Within each subset, clonotype counts were normalized to sorted cell number, after which true diversity and Gini coefficients were computed with the tcR R package. Repertoire sharing was quantified using the overlap coefficient calculated on TCRB nucleotide sequences. Here the immuneACCESS table is served through TCRdb, limited to in-frame sequences with V and J called. Missing clones are a known gap in these copies; in checked studies unresolved V genes cover under half, and the rest lacks a known reason. Clone size and the V and J calls come from that table; the DNA yielded D and trimming. The sample table contains some 190,000 clones; only one count was recorded for less than 9.5% of them. The ten top clones hold approximately 1% of the sample.

This clone was seen repeatedly, ten times or more. Its antigen target is currently unknown. Per-base qualities were not stored, and no clone one base away is much larger. The receptor comes from a woman aged 40 to 55 with type 1 diabetes. The sample taken for sequencing was central memory CD4+ T cells from blood. This receptor chain uses TRBV18 and TRBJ2-5; 7 bases in the junction line up with TRBD2. The encoded CDR3 is CASSPIGGFEETQYF. The nucleotide sequence reads TGTGCCAGCTCACCGATCGGGGGGTTTGAAGAGACCCAGTACTTC. With the rest looked up from the reference TRBV18 and TRBJ2-5 genes rather than sequenced, the full variable domain is NAGVMQNPRHLVRRRGQEARLRCSPMKGHSHVYWYRQLPEEGLKFMVYLQKENIIDESGMPKERFSAEFPKEGPSILRIQQVVRGDSAAYFCASSPIGGFEETQYFGPGTRLLVL.